Following are 4 T cell receptor beta chains from one sample sequenced in a study of blood T cell repertoires in COVID-19. Assay: immunoSEQ multiplex PCR; the TCRdb copy retains only in-frame clones and omits some. The sample records roughly 200,000 clones, about nine tenths being singletons. Source material: peripheral blood. The receptors stem from a man aged 40-49 years with acute or convalescent COVID-19.

The V and J genes are TRBV7-6 and TRBJ1-5, with 7 positions matching TRBD1. The length of the CDR3 is 15 residues. Germline V CDR1 and CDR2: SGHVS, FNYEAQ. With 5 bases clipped from V and 6 bases from J, the junction kept 10 bases outside the gene matches. The DNA for the CDR3 is TGTGCCAGCAGCGTCTACAGGGGAGTGGGTCAGCCCCAGCATTTT. Translating gives CASSVYRGVGQPQHF. The whole variable domain, remainder taken from reference TRBV7-6 and TRBJ1-5, is GAGVSQSPRYKVTKRGQDVALRCDPISGHVSLYWYRQALGQGPEFLTYFNYEAQQDKSGLPNDRFSAERPEGSISTLTIQRTEQRDSAMYRCASSVYRGVGQPQHFGDGTRLSIL.

This chain uses TRBV5-1 with TRBJ1-2; 10 bases fit TRBD1. This CDR3 comprises 14 residues. The V and J ends lost 4 bases and 5 bases, in that order; junction bases with no gene match: 5. Germline CDR1 and CDR2: SGHRS and YFSETQ. The CDR3 protein is CASSRDRGGYGYTF. The CDR3 nucleotides read TGCGCCAGCAGCCGGGACAGGGGCGGTTATGGCTACACCTTC.

This clone was seen only once. V gene TRBV9 combines with J gene TRBJ2-6; tentatively, D is TRBD2 (6 bases). V lost 7 bases and J lost 4, with 9 bases in between. Germline V gene data show CDR1 as SGDLS and CDR2 as YYNGEE. The length of the CDR3 is 13 residues. The CDR3 spells CASGGNGANVLTF. As DNA, the CDR3 is TGTGCCAGCGGGGGGAACGGGGCCAACGTCCTGACTTTC.

The chain carries TRBV7-2 and TRBJ2-1; D is unclear. Trimming stripped 1 base from V and 0 bases from J, with 7 bases between. The V gene's germline CDR1 is SGHTA and CDR2 FQGNSA. The CDR3 runs 15 residues. The CDR3 sequence is CASSLGGNSYNEQFF. As DNA, the CDR3 is TGTGCCAGCAGCTTAGGAGGAAACTCCTACAATGAGCAGTTCTTC.